This is a list of T cell receptor beta chains from one sample in a study of cytomegalovirus exposure and HLA in healthy donors. Only in-frame clones appear in the TCRdb table, and some are missing; sequencing was by immunoSEQ multiplex PCR. The table includes about 130,000 clones, roughly a sixth detected once. Sequencing used PBMCs. The origin of the receptors is a female donor in good health and CMV-seropositive. Each CDR3 is given with its conserved first and last residue. D genes are given only for firm matches. Clone size is stated in some rows and not others, as once, few, many or a class when expanded.

D: TRBD1; size: .; V: TRBV30; J: TRBJ1-5; DNA: TGTGCCTGGAGTAGGGACAGACCTGAGTTGAATCAGCCCCAGCATTTT; CDR3: CAWSRDRPELNQPQHF
D: TRBD1; size: .; V: TRBV5-1; J: TRBJ2-7; DNA: TGCGCCAGCAGCGAGGGGACAGCTTACTACGAGCAGTACTTC; CDR3: CASSEGTAYYEQYF
D: .; size: .; V: TRBV11-2; J: TRBJ1-1; DNA: TGTGCCAGCAGCCCCATTAATCCCCGGGGGAACACTGAAGCTTTCTTT; CDR3: CASSPINPRGNTEAFF
D: TRBD1; size: .; V: TRBV27; J: TRBJ1-2; DNA: TGTGCCAGCAGTCCGAATTCCGACAGGGCCTATGGCTACACCTTC; CDR3: CASSPNSDRAYGYTF
D: TRBD2; size: few; V: TRBV4-3; J: TRBJ2-1; DNA: TGCGCCAGCAGCCAAGGTCGGGGGGGTACTTACAATGAGCAGTTCTTC; CDR3: CASSQGRGGTYNEQFF
D: .; size: few; V: TRBV10-1; J: TRBJ2-7; DNA: TGCGCCAGCAGTGGAAGTAGCAGCTACGAGCAGTACTTC; CDR3: CASSGSSSYEQYF
D: TRBD1; size: few; V: TRBV2; J: TRBJ2-1; DNA: TGTGCCAGCAGCCGACAGGGGATGTCCTACAATGAGCAGTTCTTC; CDR3: CASSRQGMSYNEQFF
D: .; size: .; V: TRBV5-1; J: TRBJ2-6; DNA: TGCGCCAGCAGCTCATTCGGTTACTCTGGGGCCAACGTCCTGACTTTC; CDR3: CASSSFGYSGANVLTF
D: .; size: .; V: TRBV19; J: TRBJ2-5; DNA: TGTGCCAGTAGTACAAGACAAGAACAAGAGACCCAGTACTTC; CDR3: CASSTRQEQETQYF
D: TRBD1; size: few; V: TRBV6-1; J: TRBJ1-5; DNA: TGTGCCAGCAGTTTCAGGGGGGACAATCAGCCCCAGCATTTT; CDR3: CASSFRGDNQPQHF
D: .; size: few; V: TRBV28; J: TRBJ1-2; DNA: TGTGCCAGCAGGACGGGAGCTAACTATGGCTACACCTTC; CDR3: CASRTGANYGYTF
D: TRBD1; size: few; V: TRBV6-5; J: TRBJ2-1; DNA: TGTGCCAGCAGTTCTAGGAGGGGACAGGGGAACAATGAGCAGTTCTTC; CDR3: CASSSRRGQGNNEQFF
D: TRBD2; size: .; V: TRBV30; J: TRBJ2-3; DNA: TGTGCCTGGAGTGTACTTAGTAGTCGGGAGGGGCTAGGTACGCAGTATTTT; CDR3: CAWSVLSSREGLGTQYF
D: TRBD1; size: .; V: TRBV5-4; J: TRBJ1-4; DNA: TGTGCCAGCAGCCTCCGGGGGACAGGGAATGAAAAACTGTTTTTT; CDR3: CASSLRGTGNEKLFF
D: .; size: .; V: TRBV29-1; J: TRBJ1-1; DNA: TGCAGCGTTGATCTGGGGACAAACACTGAAGCTTTCTTT; CDR3: CSVDLGTNTEAFF
D: .; size: few; V: TRBV7-2; J: TRBJ2-5; DNA: TGTGCCAGCAGCTTATATGCCAGGGAGACCCAGTACTTC; CDR3: CASSLYARETQYF
D: .; size: .; V: TRBV4-3; J: TRBJ2-7; DNA: TGCGCCAGCAGCCAAGTAAGGGGAATCTCAATCTACGAGCAGTACTTC; CDR3: CASSQVRGISIYEQYF
D: TRBD1; size: .; V: TRBV11-2; J: TRBJ1-1; DNA: TGTGCCAGCAGCTTAGGAGGGACAGGGGTTTGGACTGAAGCTTTCTTT; CDR3: CASSLGGTGVWTEAFF
D: .; size: .; V: TRBV28; J: TRBJ1-1; DNA: TGTGCCAGCGTTTCAGGGAACACTGAAGCTTTCTTT; CDR3: CASVSGNTEAFF
D: TRBD1; size: .; V: TRBV30; J: TRBJ1-2; DNA: TGTGCCTCCTCAAACAGGGGGAGCTACACCTTC; CDR3: CASSNRGSYTF
D: TRBD1; size: once; V: TRBV27; J: TRBJ2-7; DNA: TGTGCCAGCGGCGCCGGGACAGGGACCTACGAGCAGTACTTC; CDR3: CASGAGTGTYEQYF
D: .; size: few; V: TRBV9; J: TRBJ2-7; DNA: TGTGCCAGCAGCGTAGCTGCTCAGGGCGAGCAGTACTTC; CDR3: CASSVAAQGEQYF
D: .; size: few; V: TRBV5-1; J: TRBJ1-2; DNA: TGCGCCAGCAGTACAGGGCTGGGCCTGAACTATGGCTACACCTTC; CDR3: CASSTGLGLNYGYTF
D: .; size: few; V: TRBV6-5; J: TRBJ1-5; DNA: TGTGCCAGCAGTTACTCGATTACTACTCCCCAGCATTTT; CDR3: CASSYSITTPQHF
D: .; size: few; V: TRBV5-4; J: TRBJ1-4; DNA: TGTGCCAGCAGCTTGAATCAGGGAACAATCTACGAAAAACTGTTTTTT; CDR3: CASSLNQGTIYEKLFF
D: .; size: few; V: TRBV29-1; J: TRBJ1-2; DNA: TGCAGCGTTCAAACAGGGTACGGCTATGGCTACACCTTC; CDR3: CSVQTGYGYGYTF
D: .; size: .; V: TRBV6-5; J: TRBJ2-7; DNA: TGTGCCAGCAGTTCCGGTAAAAGCTACGAGCAGTACTTC; CDR3: CASSSGKSYEQYF
D: .; size: .; V: TRBV21-1; J: TRBJ2-7; DNA: TGTGCCAGCAGCGAACGGGGACAGGGGAGTTGCGAGCAGTACTTC; CDR3: CASSERGQGSCEQYF
D: .; size: .; V: TRBV19; J: TRBJ1-5; DNA: TGTGCCAGTAGTATCTCCCGAGGCCAGCCCCAGCATTTT; CDR3: CASSISRGQPQHF
D: .; size: few; V: TRBV7-6; J: TRBJ2-3; DNA: TGTGCCAGCAGCTTAGTTTTGGCGGTGAGCACAGATACGCAGTATTTT; CDR3: CASSLVLAVSTDTQYF
D: .; size: .; V: TRBV10-3; J: TRBJ1-2; DNA: TGTGCCATCACCGGGGAGTGGGGCTACACCTTC; CDR3: CAITGEWGYTF
D: TRBD2; size: .; V: TRBV5-1; J: TRBJ2-1; DNA: TGCGCCAGCAGGGCGGGACTAGTGGGTGAGCAGTTCTTC; CDR3: CASRAGLVGEQFF
D: .; size: .; V: TRBV6-6; J: TRBJ1-2; DNA: TGTGCCAGCTGGGGGGGGCTCGGCTACACCTTC; CDR3: CASWGGLGYTF
D: TRBD1; size: few; V: TRBV29-1; J: TRBJ1-1; DNA: TGCAGCGTGCACGATCGACAGGGGTACTCTGAAGCTTTCTTT; CDR3: CSVHDRQGYSEAFF
D: .; size: .; V: TRBV28; J: TRBJ2-7; DNA: TGTGCCAGCAGTTTATGGGGCAGGGCCGCCTACGAGCAGTACTTC; CDR3: CASSLWGRAAYEQYF
D: .; size: .; V: TRBV5-1; J: TRBJ2-4; DNA: TGCGCCAGCAGCTTAGTCGGCCAGGACATTCAGTACTTC; CDR3: CASSLVGQDIQYF
D: .; size: few; V: TRBV4-2; J: TRBJ1-5; DNA: TGTGCCAGCAGCCAAGATCTGACAGGCAATCAGCCCCAGCATTTT; CDR3: CASSQDLTGNQPQHF
D: .; size: .; V: TRBV30; J: TRBJ1-1; DNA: TGTGCCTGGAGTGTAAGAGCTAACACTGAAGCTTTCTTT; CDR3: CAWSVRANTEAFF
D: .; size: .; V: TRBV6-6; J: TRBJ2-7; DNA: TGTGCCAGCAGTTACCCCACAGGGACCTACGAGCAGTACTTC; CDR3: CASSYPTGTYEQYF
D: TRBD2; size: .; V: TRBV5-1; J: TRBJ2-3; DNA: TGCGCCAGCAGCGCCTCGACTAGCGGGCCTAGCACAGATACGCAGTATTTT; CDR3: CASSASTSGPSTDTQYF